This TCR beta chain is drawn from a study of cytomegalovirus exposure and HLA in healthy donors. The germline V gene encodes CDR1 LGHNA and CDR2 YSLEER. V lost 0 bases, J lost 4 bases, and 9 bases stayed unmatched. The CDR3 extends over 17 amino acids. The primer mix had 60 Vbeta and 13 Jbeta primers. The data were produced by immunoSEQ multiplex PCR, yet TCRdb's version contains in-frame clones alone and is incomplete. The table includes 120,000 or so clones, roughly 82% detected once. Sequenced: PBMCs. The chain recombines TRBV4-3 with TRBJ2-3, with 8 bases that match TRBD2. The sequence derives from a male donor in good health and CMV-seropositive. The DNA for the CDR3 is TGCGCCAGCAGCCAAGATCCCCCAGCGGGAGAAGCAGATACGCAGTATTTT. Translating gives CASSQDPPAGEADTQYF.